This T cell receptor (beta chain) was captured in a study of T cell changes during pregnancy in multiple sclerosis. The germline gives CDR1 GTSNPN, CDR2 SVGIG (reference sequence). This CDR3 contains 16 residues. The V end was cut by 2 bases, the J end by 2 bases, with 17 bases between. The protocol was immunoSEQ multiplex PCR, while the TCRdb copy is restricted to in-frame clones and leaves out a portion. The top ten hold about 3.5% of the sample, which has roughly 74,000 clones, around 85% seen once. The genes are TRBV30 and TRBJ2-3; TRBD2 is a possible D gene (5 bases). The sequence was obtained from a female donor with multiple sclerosis, enrolled in a pregnancy study. Sequenced material: peripheral blood, taken before pregnancy. CDR3 loop: CAWSSGQRVYTDTQYF. The DNA of the CDR3 is TGTGCCTGGAGTTCGGGTCAGAGGGTCTACACAGATACGCAGTATTTT.